The next 32 T cell receptor beta chains were all read from a single sample in a study of cytomegalovirus exposure and HLA in healthy donors (dated by TCRdb to 2017 to 2019). The library was prepared using the immunoSEQ multiplex PCR assay. Held by TCRdb, this immuneACCESS table contains in-frame sequences only and omits some clones. Under half of the omission traces to an unresolved V gene where checked; the cause of the rest is unknown. Across this sample there are 65,000 to 95,000 clones, with approximately 93% seen only once. The ten largest account for approximately 4% of the sample. Material for sequencing was PBMCs. The receptors derive from a woman aged 30 to 39 in good health and CMV-seronegative.

Of note for this clone: The junction departs from germline at one end; a sequencing error may be responsible. This CDR3 is also generated by other DNA sequences in the sample. J is TRBJ1-5 and V is TRBV27; 8 bases are a match to TRBD1. The germline gives CDR1 MNHEY, CDR2 SMNVEV (reference sequence). The CDR3 has 16 amino acids. CDR3 coding DNA: TGTGCCAGCAGTCCCAAGGGACAGGTTAGCAATCAGCCCCAGCACTTT. Translating gives CASSPKGQVSNQPQHF.

The chain carries TRBV11-2 and TRBJ2-1; D possibly corresponds to TRBD2 (6 bases). Germline CDR1 SGHAT, CDR2 FQNNGV. V shed 1 base and J shed 16 bases, with 14 bases lying between them. The CDR3 runs 12 residues. CDR3 in DNA: TGTGCCAGCAGCTTAGGCGGGACTGCTGGATTCTTC. It yields the protein CASSLGGTAGFF.

The V gene is TRBV6-1, the J gene TRBJ2-4; no firm D call. The germline V and J ends were trimmed by 4 bases and 4 bases, with 8 bases remaining between them. Germline loops: CDR1 MNHNS, CDR2 SASEGT. The CDR3 is 13 residues long. CDR3 sequence: CASSVELKNIQYF. The CDR3 coding sequence is TGTGCCAGCAGTGTAGAGTTGAAAAACATTCAGTACTTC.

This clone was observed once. The chain couples TRBV4-1 to TRBJ2-1; D possibly corresponds to TRBD1 (5 bases). Trimming stripped 0 bases from V and 4 bases from J, with 13 bases between. CDR3 length equals 16 residues. The germline gives CDR1 MGHRA, CDR2 YSYEKL. In DNA, the CDR3 is TGCGCCAGCAGCCAAGATCAGGGTATGGAATACAATGAGCAGTTCTTC. It is translated as CASSQDQGMEYNEQFF.

V and J are TRBV4-3 and TRBJ2-2; D might be TRBD1 (6 bases). V gave up 2 bases and J gave up 2 bases, with 9 bases separating them. Germline V gene lookup returns CDR1 LGHNA and CDR2 YSLEER. The CDR3 spans 15 residues. The CDR3 DNA reads TGCGCCAGCAGCCAACAGGGGCTCAACACCGGGGAGCTGTTTTTT. It translates to CASSQQGLNTGELFF.

The chain links TRBV6-4 to TRBJ2-1, with 12 bases aligning to TRBD2. CDR1 MRHNA and CDR2 SNTAGT come from the germline V gene. The V segment lost 2 bases and the J segment 7 bases; nucleotides outside the gene matches: 3. CDR3 length: 15 amino acids. The CDR3 protein is CASSDGTSGRNEQFF. In nucleotides, the CDR3 is TGTGCCAGCAGTGACGGGACTAGCGGGCGAAATGAGCAGTTCTTC.

The V and J genes are TRBV9 and TRBJ2-6; TRBD1 matches 11 bases. V lost 4 bases, J lost 0 bases, and 6 bases stayed unmatched. This CDR3 is 18 amino acids long. Germline lookup yields CDR1 SGDLS and CDR2 YYNGEE. CDR3 sequence reads: CASSFAGTGGSGANVLTF. The CDR3 DNA is TGTGCCAGCAGCTTTGCCGGGACAGGGGGCTCTGGGGCCAACGTCCTGACTTTC.

This clone was seen just once. The chain links TRBV4-1 to TRBJ1-5, with 9 bases that match TRBD1. Germline trimming cut 1 base from V and 9 bases from J; bases unmatched to any gene: 10. This CDR3 region has 16 residues. Per germline, CDR1 MGHRA and CDR2 YSYEKL. The CDR3 DNA is TGCGCCAGCAGCCAAGTCTACGACAGGGGGTTGAGGCCCCAGCATTTT. Residues: CASSQVYDRGLRPQHF.

The rearrangement joins TRBV6-6 to TRBJ2-5, with 7 bases fitting TRBD2. The CDR3 totals 13 residues. J was trimmed by 0 bases and V by 6 bases; bases with no gene match: 1. Germline-derived CDR1 and CDR2 are MNHNY and SVGAGI (reference sequence). In nucleotides, the CDR3 is TGTGCCAGCAGAAGCGGGAACCAAGAGACCCAGTACTTC. This translates into CASRSGNQETQYF.

V gene TRBV7-8 combines with J gene TRBJ1-2, with D perhaps TRBD1 (5 bases). From germline, CDR1 is SGHVS and CDR2 FQNEAQ. Trimming pared 5 bases from V and 1 base from J, leaving 17 bases between. This CDR3 region has 16 residues. The CDR3 reads CASSPPEGRVNYGYTF. The DNA for the CDR3 is TGTGCCAGCAGCCCCCCTGAGGGGAGGGTTAACTATGGCTACACCTTC. Combining the CDR3 with reference TRBV7-8 and TRBJ1-2 gives the whole variable domain GAGVSQSPRYKVAKRGQDVALRCDPISGHVSLFWYQQALGQGPEFLTYFQNEAQLDKSGLPSDRFFAERPEGSVSTLKIQRTQQEDSAVYLCASSPPEGRVNYGYTFGSGTRLTVV.

This chain joins TRBV5-6 and TRBJ2-5, with 10 bases that match TRBD2. V trimming: 0 bases; J trimming: 2 bases; junction bases outside the gene matches: 4. The CDR3 runs to 16 residues. The V gene's germline CDR1 is SGHDT and CDR2 YYEEEE. CDR3 bases: TGTGCCAGCAGCTTGGTAAGCGGGAGGGCTCAAGAGACCCAGTACTTC. Translated: CASSLVSGRAQETQYF.

The chain employs TRBV15 and TRBJ2-5; TRBD1 matches 7 bases. Germline V CDR1 and CDR2: LNHNV, YYDKDF (reference sequence). The CDR3 contains 13 residues. The V gene end was trimmed by 8 bases and the J gene end by 5 bases; junction bases not matched to a gene: 8. The CDR3 DNA follows: TGTGCCACCTCAAGAGGGGGCGCCGAGACCCAGTACTTC. Translating gives CATSRGGAETQYF.

The chain carries TRBV11-2 and TRBJ1-2; maybe TRBD1 (5 bases). The CDR3 has 14 amino acids. Trimming removed 2 bases from V and 8 bases from J, with 15 bases in between. From germline, CDR1 is SGHAT and CDR2 FQNNGV. The CDR3 loop is CASSLPNSRGGYTF. The CDR3 nucleotides read TGTGCCAGCAGCTTACCCAACAGCCGGGGGGGCTACACCTTC. Full variable domain (missing parts from reference TRBV11-2 and TRBJ1-2): EAGVAQSPRYKIIEKRQSVAFWCNPISGHATLYWYQQILGQGPKLLIQFQNNGVVDDSQLPKDRFSAERLKGVDSTLKIQPAKLEDSAVYLCASSLPNSRGGYTFGSGTRLTVV.

This rearrangement joins TRBV29-1 to TRBJ2-7, with TRBD1 identical over 8 bases. Germline V CDR1 and CDR2: SQVTM, ANQGSEA. This CDR3 region has 16 residues. Losses at the gene ends were 0 bases for V and 2 bases for J; bases not matched to a gene: 9. CDR3 in DNA: TGCAGCGTTGAAGATCCGACAGGGGATAGACCCTACGAGCAGTACTTC. The encoded protein is CSVEDPTGDRPYEQYF.

The rearrangement uses TRBV7-9 and TRBJ2-5, with D tentatively TRBD1 (6 bases). The CDR3 spans 14 residues. CDR1 and CDR2 (germline): SEHNR, FQNEAQ (reference sequence). With 6 bases removed from V and 4 bases from J, the gap between germline ends came to 15 bases. In DNA form, the CDR3 reads TGTGCCAGCAGGGAAACAGGGCCGGGAGAGACCCAGTACTTC. It yields the protein CASRETGPGETQYF.

The rearrangement links TRBV28 to TRBJ2-1, with TRBD2 matching 9 bases. CDR1 is MDHEN and CDR2 is SYDVKM in the germline V gene. J gave up 9 bases and V 6 bases, and 12 bases lay outside the gene matches. The CDR3 loop spans 15 amino acids. The DNA of the CDR3 is TGTGCCAGCAGCAAAACCGGGACTAGCTTGGCTGAGCAGTTCTTC. Translating gives CASSKTGTSLAEQFF.

The chain recombines TRBV5-5 with TRBJ2-2; D unclear. The CDR3 extends over 14 amino acids. V was cut by 1 base and J by 0 bases, with 4 bases left in between. The germline gives CDR1 SGHKS, CDR2 YYEKEE (reference sequence). The DNA of the CDR3 is TGTGCCAGCAGCTTGATCGCGAACACCGGGGAGCTGTTTTTT. Translating gives CASSLIANTGELFF.

J is TRBJ2-5 and V is TRBV13, with no clear D. Germline V CDR1 and CDR2: PRHDT, FYEKMQ (reference sequence). The germline V and J ends were trimmed by 2 bases and 4 bases, with 20 bases remaining between them. The CDR3 covers 17 residues. As DNA, the CDR3 is TGTGCCAGCAGCTTATCACGACAACCGGAATTGGGAGAGACCCAGTACTTC. This encodes CASSLSRQPELGETQYF.

The V and J genes are TRBV19 and TRBJ1-1; 9 positions match TRBD1. After removal of 6 bases from V and 7 bases from J, the junction contained 12 bases not matched to a gene. CDR1 is LNHDA and CDR2 is SQIVND in the germline V gene (reference sequence). The CDR3 covers 15 residues. CDR3 loop: CASRPGTGNQHEAFF. The CDR3, as DNA: TGTGCCAGTAGGCCCGGGACAGGGAATCAACATGAAGCTTTCTTT.

The J gene is TRBJ1-4, the V gene TRBV15; D unresolved. Germline V CDR1 and CDR2: LNHNV, YYDKDF (reference sequence). This CDR3 has 14 residues. The ends were cut back, 5 bases at V and 4 bases at J, with 11 bases in the middle. In nucleotides, the CDR3 is TGTGCCACCAGCGGAAGACGGGGTAATGAAAAACTGTTTTTT. Amino acids: CATSGRRGNEKLFF.

The CDR3 DNA reads as TGTGCCAGCAGCTTAGTGTTGGGAGGGGAGCAGTACTTC. It is translated as CASSLVLGGEQYF. V usage is TRBV7-2 and J usage is TRBJ2-7; 7 nucleotides match TRBD2. V lost 1 base, J lost 7 bases, and 4 bases stayed unmatched. Looked up from germline, CDR1 is SGHTA and CDR2 is FQGNSA. The CDR3 covers 13 residues. The complete variable domain, with remaining parts taken from reference TRBV7-2 and TRBJ2-7, reads GAGVSQSPSNKVTEKGKDVELRCDPISGHTALYWYRQSLGQGLEFLIYFQGNSAPDKSGLPSDRFSAERTGGSVSTLTIQRTQQEDSAVYLCASSLVLGGEQYFGPGTRLTVT.

The V and J genes are TRBV10-3 and TRBJ1-2; 7 positions agree with TRBD1. There are 15 residues in the CDR3. Germline loops: CDR1 ENHRY, CDR2 SYGVKD. Germline trimming cut 0 bases from V and 5 bases from J; bases unmatched to any gene: 6. CDR3 bases: TGTGCCATCAGTGAGTCGGAGACAGGGACGTATGGCTACACCTTC. It codes for CAISESETGTYGYTF.

The CDR3 DNA reads TGTGCCAGCAGCTTATTCGGGGACCTGAGGGGGCCCCGCGGCGATACGCAGTATTTT. It is translated as CASSLFGDLRGPRGDTQYF. The chain recombines TRBV7-2 with TRBJ2-3; the match to TRBD1 covers 7 bases. The V gene end was trimmed by 2 bases and the J gene end by 6 bases; junction bases not matched to a gene: 20. This CDR3 contains 19 residues. From germline, CDR1 is SGHTA and CDR2 FQGNSA.

The chain has TRBV11-2 and TRBJ1-1; TRBD1 matches at 7 bases. The germline CDR1 and CDR2 sequences are SGHAT and FQNNGV. The J segment lost 3 bases and the V segment lost 5 bases, leaving 12 bases of the junction unmatched. The CDR3 totals 16 residues. The CDR3: CASSPQDRAEDTEAFF. The CDR3 coding sequence is TGTGCCAGCAGCCCGCAAGACAGGGCTGAAGACACTGAAGCTTTCTTT.

The chain combines TRBV29-1 with TRBJ2-7, with D tentatively TRBD2 (7 bases). CDR3 size: 17 residues. Deletions cut 1 base from V and 2 bases from J, with 21 bases between. Germline-derived CDR1 and CDR2 are SQVTM and ANQGSEA. CDR3: CSVEGEAGHHAPYEQYF. DNA of the CDR3: TGCAGCGTTGAAGGGGAAGCGGGACACCACGCTCCCTACGAGCAGTACTTC.

The chain employs TRBV6-5 and TRBJ1-1, with TRBD1 matching 10 bases. Looked up from germline, CDR1 is MNHEY and CDR2 is SVGAGI. CDR3 length: 15 residues. V gave up 5 bases and J gave up 4 bases; unmatched junction bases: 7. The DNA for the CDR3 is TGTGCCAGCAGTCAAGTGACAGGGGGCGTCACTGAAGCTTTCTTT. Protein product: CASSQVTGGVTEAFF.

V and J are TRBV6-5 and TRBJ2-3; no clear D gene. Germline CDR1 and CDR2: MNHEY and SVGAGI. The CDR3 spans 13 residues. Trimming took 2 bases from V and 2 from J, leaving 5 bases between them. The CDR3 reads CASSYTITDTQYF. CDR3 nucleotide sequence: TGTGCCAGCAGTTACACTATCACAGATACGCAGTATTTT.

V and J are TRBV5-4 and TRBJ1-2, with 9 bases matching TRBD1. Germline-derived CDR1 and CDR2 are SGHNT and YYREEE (reference sequence). The CDR3 length is 16 residues. V was pared by 3 bases and J by 4 bases, with 10 bases of the junction left unmatched. The CDR3 protein is CASSSPKDRGIYGYTF. As DNA, the CDR3 is TGTGCCAGCAGCTCCCCGAAGGACAGGGGCATCTATGGCTACACCTTC.

This CDR3 is CASSPGAGALSYGYTF. The CDR3 DNA follows: TGTGCCAGCAGCCCCGGAGCAGGGGCCCTTTCCTATGGCTACACCTTC. The chain uses TRBV11-2 and TRBJ1-2; TRBD1 is a possible D gene (6 bases). Per the germline V gene, CDR1 is SGHAT and CDR2 is FQNNGV. Trimming left V 5 bases short and J 4 bases short, with 20 bases between. The CDR3 length is 16 residues.

This chain uses TRBV18 with TRBJ1-2; possibly TRBD1 for D (5 bases). Germline values: CDR1 KGHSH, CDR2 LQKENI. This CDR3 is built from 15 residues. Trimming cost V 0 bases and J 4 bases, with 12 bases left between them. CDR3: CASSPPHRPSYGYTF. The DNA of the CDR3 is TGTGCCAGCTCACCACCGCACAGGCCCTCCTATGGCTACACCTTC.

The chain carries TRBV18 and TRBJ1-2, with D perhaps matching TRBD1 (6 bases). CDR3 length: 14 residues. Trimming stripped 5 bases from V and 7 bases from J, with 17 bases between. Germline V gene sequence: CDR1 KGHSH, CDR2 LQKENI. As DNA, the CDR3 is TGTGCCAGCTCAAAAGCAGGGGAGAGAAGTGGCTACACCTTC. Translated: CASSKAGERSGYTF. Supplemented by reference TRBV18 and TRBJ1-2, the full variable domain reads NAGVMQNPRHLVRRRGQEARLRCSPMKGHSHVYWYRQLPEEGLKFMVYLQKENIIDESGMPKERFSAEFPKEGPSILRIQQVVRGDSAAYFCASSKAGERSGYTFGSGTRLTVV.

The chain joins TRBV7-2 to TRBJ1-2, with TRBD1 identical over 8 bases. Germline V gives CDR1 SGHTA, CDR2 FQGNSA. CDR3 length equals 13 residues. V dropped 4 bases and J dropped 8; count of bases not matched to a gene: 6. DNA of the CDR3: TGTGCCAGCAGCTCGACAGGGGTTGGCGGCTACACCTTC. It is translated as CASSSTGVGGYTF.